This T cell receptor beta chain was identified during a study of blood T cell repertoires in COVID-19 (TCRdb year 2020). A note on the overall study: Collaborator samples came from the United States, Italy and Spain and covered acute and convalescent phases of COVID-19. The prospective study material was composed of cDNA or gDNA derived from T cells, B-cell-depleted T cells, or PBMCs. The dataset comprised deeply sampled blood TCRbeta repertoires from subjects exposed to, actively infected with, or recovered from COVID-19. A freely available public database, intended as a resource for researchers studying the immune response to SARS-CoV-2, is where the repertoires were released. The samples were drawn from two sources: the first 160 participants of the ongoing ImmuneRACE study, and 1,000 to 1,500 subjects contributed by 6 global collaborators. A de-identified subject ID, COVID-19 status, age in years and sex were almost always included in the sample metadata. Where available, HLA class I and class II types were taken from metadata supplied by the sample provider and were not determined by assay-based typing.

For this chain, trimming is 2 bases at the V end and 2 bases at the J end, and the number of junction bases without a gene match is 5. According to the germline V gene (reference sequence), CDR1 reads SEHNR and CDR2 reads FQNEAQ. From the cysteine up to the phenylalanine, the CDR3 has a length of 16 residues. Only the CDR3 DNA is retained, 48 bases long and in frame from the first base. TCRbeta CDR3 regions were amplified from genomic DNA using the immunoSEQ Assay, a bias-controlled multiplex PCR. On the study's bioinformatics: Nucleated cell counts per sample were estimated from amplification of reference gene primers within the assay. Sequence reads were collapsed and filtered to measure the absolute abundance of every unique TCRbeta CDR3 rearrangement. For each sample, productive Simpson clonality was calculated as the square root of Simpson's diversity index over productive rearrangements. Not all clones reach the TCRdb copy of this immuneACCESS table, which keeps in-frame sequences only. Checked studies attribute under half of the gap to unresolved V genes and leave the rest unexplained. The V and J calls and clone size are taken from that table; D and trimming were inferred from the DNA. The sample data list about 160,000 clones, and 84% of these were observed just once. 6% to 9% of the sample is in the top ten clones.

Study-wide conclusions, independent of this receptor: The quantity of clinical and demographic metadata differed by source and by participant and was supplied without curation.

A second Seattle source provided samples from volunteer blood donors who had recovered from COVID-19. Collaborating institutions collected whole blood in K2EDTA tubes following their own protocols. For TCRbeta analysis, collaborators shipped samples in one of three forms: frozen whole blood, isolated PBMCs, or DNA extracted from either of those sample types. A remark on this clone: Its antigen target is currently unknown. There are no base qualities to consult, and no much larger clone falls within one base.

The sequence joins TRBV7-9 to TRBJ1-5, with 8 bases in between that match TRBD1. The receptor was derived from a man aged 35 to 55 who had recovered from COVID-19. The sample comprised peripheral blood. The DNA sequence reads TGTGCCAGCAGCTTATCAGGGGGCGCGGGCAATCAGCCCCAGCATTTT. This yields the protein CASSLSGGAGNQPQHF.